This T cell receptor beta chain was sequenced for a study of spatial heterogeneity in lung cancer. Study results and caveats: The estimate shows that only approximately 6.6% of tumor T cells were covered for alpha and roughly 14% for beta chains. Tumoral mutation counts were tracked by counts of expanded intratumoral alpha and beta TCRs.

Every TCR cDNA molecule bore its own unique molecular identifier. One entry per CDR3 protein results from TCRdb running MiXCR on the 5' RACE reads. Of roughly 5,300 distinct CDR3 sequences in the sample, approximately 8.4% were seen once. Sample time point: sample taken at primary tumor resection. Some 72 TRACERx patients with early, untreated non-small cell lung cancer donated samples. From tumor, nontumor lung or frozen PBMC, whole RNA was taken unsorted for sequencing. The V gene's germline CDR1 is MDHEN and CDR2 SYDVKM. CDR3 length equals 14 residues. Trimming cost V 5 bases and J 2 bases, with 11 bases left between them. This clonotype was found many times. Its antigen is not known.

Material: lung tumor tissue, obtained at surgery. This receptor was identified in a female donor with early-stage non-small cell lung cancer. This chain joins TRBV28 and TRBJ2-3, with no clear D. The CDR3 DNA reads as TGTGCCAGCAGTAATACCCTTCCCACAGATACGCAGTATTTT. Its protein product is CASSNTLPTDTQYF.